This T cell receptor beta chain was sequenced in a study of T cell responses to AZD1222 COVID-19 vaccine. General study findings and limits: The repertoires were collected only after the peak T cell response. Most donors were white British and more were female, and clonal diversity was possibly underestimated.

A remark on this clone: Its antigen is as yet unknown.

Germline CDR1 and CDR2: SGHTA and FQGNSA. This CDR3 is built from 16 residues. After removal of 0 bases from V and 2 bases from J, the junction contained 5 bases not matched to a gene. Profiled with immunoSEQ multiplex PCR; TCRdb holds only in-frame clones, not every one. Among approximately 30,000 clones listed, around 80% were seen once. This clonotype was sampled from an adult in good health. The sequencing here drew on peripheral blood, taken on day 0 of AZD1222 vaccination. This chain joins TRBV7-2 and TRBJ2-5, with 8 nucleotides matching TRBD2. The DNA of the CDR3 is TGTGCCAGCAGCTTAGCGGGCGGGGGGCCTCAAGAGACCCAGTACTTC. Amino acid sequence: CASSLAGGGPQETQYF.